Given below is one TCR beta chain in context. This record comes from a study of CD8 T cells in Susac syndrome. When the RNA was reverse transcribed, random hexamers were used with an input of roughly 0.5 to 1 ug. Amplification of the TCR beta CDR3 was carried out by immunoSEQ multiplex PCR, which spanned a total of 54 Vbeta and 13 Jbeta segments. TCRdb called the immunoSEQ multiplex PCR reads again in MiXCR, with one record for every CDR3 protein. The sample lists 170,000 or so distinct CDR3 sequences, roughly 95% occurring once. V lost 6 bases and J 0 bases, leaving 16 bases between the germline ends. The V gene's germline CDR1 is DFQATT and CDR2 SNEGSKA (reference sequence). The CDR3 has 15 amino acids. The multiple sclerosis controls were treatment-naive patients with relapsing-remitting disease that was stable or active.

The receptor was isolated from a human donor with multiple sclerosis. What was sequenced was CD8+ T cells from PBMCs. The chain has TRBV20-1 and TRBJ2-3; tentatively, D is TRBD1 or TRBD2 (5 bases each). The CDR3 here is CSAKNIWGSTDTQYF. The CDR3 DNA reads TGCAGTGCCAAAAACATCTGGGGGAGCACAGATACGCAGTATTTT.